What follows is one TCR beta chain and its context. This entry comes from a study of blood T cell repertoires in COVID-19. Background on the study: The samples span acute and convalescent COVID-19 from the United States, Italy and Spain. T cells, B-cell-depleted T cells, or PBMCs provided the cDNA or gDNA that served as material.

V lost 1 base to trimming and J lost 5 bases; unmatched junction nucleotides: 7. CDR3 length equals 17 residues. CDR1 and CDR2 from the germline V gene are KGHSY and FQNENV. The table came from immunoSEQ multiplex PCR; TCRdb's copy has only in-frame clones and leaves some out. The sample has over 25,000 clones, just over 90% seen once. The chain couples TRBV16 to TRBJ2-4; the match to TRBD1 covers 11 bases. The source is a man between 45 and 60 years old with active COVID-19. Input material: peripheral blood. Here the CDR3 DNA reads TGTGCCAGCAGCCAATGGGGGACAGGGGGAAATGAAAACATTCAGTACTTC. Translating gives CASSQWGTGGNENIQYF. The full variable domain, its missing parts supplied by reference TRBV16 and TRBJ2-4, is GEEVAQTPKHLVRGEGQKAKLYCAPIKGHSYVFWYQQVLKNEFKFLISFQNENVFDETGMPKERFSAKCLPNSPCSLEIQATKLEDSAVYFCASSQWGTGGNENIQYFGAGTRLSVL.